Listed below are T cell receptor beta chains from one sample, sequenced in a study of cytomegalovirus exposure and HLA in healthy donors. Produced via immunoSEQ multiplex PCR; TCRdb's table is partial and in-frame only. The sample has about 140,000 clones, approximately 80% seen once. Sequencing was performed on PBMCs. Receptors were obtained from a male donor in good health and CMV-seronegative. The CDR3 runs from the conserved cysteine through the conserved F or W. Fields, in order: V gene, clone size, D gene, J gene, CDR3 DNA, CDR3 protein. A D gene is named only where the DNA matches it firmly. Clone size is given for some rows only: seen once, a few or many times, or a class if the clone is expanded.

TRBV7-2,.,.,TRBJ1-1,TGTGCCAGCAGCTTAGGCAGGACAAACACTGAAGCTTTCTTT,CASSLGRTNTEAFF
TRBV10-3,.,.,TRBJ2-1,TGTGCCATCAGTGAGGAGTCGCGGGAATCCTACAATGAGCAGTTCTTC,CAISEESRESYNEQFF
TRBV4-2,few,TRBD1,TRBJ1-3,TGTGCCAGCAGCCGACAGGGATATGGTCAGGGCATGACTGGAAACACCATATATTTT,CASSRQGYGQGMTGNTIYF
TRBV6-5,.,.,TRBJ2-2,TGTGCCAGCAGTTACCGGCGGACAACGAACACCGGGGAGCTGTTTTTT,CASSYRRTTNTGELFF
TRBV6-4,.,TRBD1,TRBJ2-2,TGTGCCAGCAGACCCAGACAGGGGTACGCCGGGGAGCTGTTTTTT,CASRPRQGYAGELFF
TRBV5-1,.,TRBD2,TRBJ2-1,TGCGCCAGCAGCTTCGATAAGCGGGGTGGCTACAATGAGCAGTTCTTC,CASSFDKRGGYNEQFF
TRBV7-2,.,.,TRBJ2-7,TGTGCCAGCAGCCCCACAGCCTACGAGCAGTACTTC,CASSPTAYEQYF
TRBV7-3,.,.,TRBJ2-2,TGTGCCAGCAGCCCTACTAAGACCGGGGAGCTGTTTTTT,CASSPTKTGELFF
TRBV5-1,.,.,TRBJ2-7,TGCGCCAGCAGCTTGCTGGGGGGAAGCTCCTACGAGCAGTACTTC,CASSLLGGSSYEQYF
TRBV7-9,few,.,TRBJ2-6,TGTGCCAGCAGCTTGTCAGGGACTGGGGCCAACGTCCTGACTTTC,CASSLSGTGANVLTF
TRBV18,.,.,TRBJ2-5,TGTGCCAGCTCACCGAAAGGAGGAGGAGAGACCCAGTACTTC,CASSPKGGGETQYF
TRBV6-5,.,TRBD2,TRBJ2-5,TGTGCCAGCAGTTACAGTAGCGGGGGGTCGGGGGAGACCCAGTACTTC,CASSYSSGGSGETQYF
TRBV7-3,.,TRBD2,TRBJ2-3,TGTGCCAGCAGCCCCCAGCTGGCGGGGGGGCGAGATACGCAGTATTTT,CASSPQLAGGRDTQYF